The TCR beta chain under discussion was sequenced for a study of technical replicates of blood from a handful of donors. TCRdb keeps only in-frame clones here, not all; method: immunoSEQ multiplex PCR. The sample holds approximately 94,000 clones, about 96% seen once. CDR1 is LNHDA, CDR2 SQIVND, per germline (reference sequence). The length of the CDR3 is 15 residues. Sequences were obtained from T cells isolated from PBMCs. The sequence was obtained from a human donor in good health. The gene calls are TRBV19 and TRBJ2-5; perhaps TRBD2 as D (5 bases). Gene TRBJ2-7 matches the end of the DNA better, so the J call may be wrong. The CDR3, as DNA: TGTGCCAGTAGTATGGCCCCGGGGATAAACTACGAGCAGTACTTC. The encoded protein is CASSMAPGINYEQYF.